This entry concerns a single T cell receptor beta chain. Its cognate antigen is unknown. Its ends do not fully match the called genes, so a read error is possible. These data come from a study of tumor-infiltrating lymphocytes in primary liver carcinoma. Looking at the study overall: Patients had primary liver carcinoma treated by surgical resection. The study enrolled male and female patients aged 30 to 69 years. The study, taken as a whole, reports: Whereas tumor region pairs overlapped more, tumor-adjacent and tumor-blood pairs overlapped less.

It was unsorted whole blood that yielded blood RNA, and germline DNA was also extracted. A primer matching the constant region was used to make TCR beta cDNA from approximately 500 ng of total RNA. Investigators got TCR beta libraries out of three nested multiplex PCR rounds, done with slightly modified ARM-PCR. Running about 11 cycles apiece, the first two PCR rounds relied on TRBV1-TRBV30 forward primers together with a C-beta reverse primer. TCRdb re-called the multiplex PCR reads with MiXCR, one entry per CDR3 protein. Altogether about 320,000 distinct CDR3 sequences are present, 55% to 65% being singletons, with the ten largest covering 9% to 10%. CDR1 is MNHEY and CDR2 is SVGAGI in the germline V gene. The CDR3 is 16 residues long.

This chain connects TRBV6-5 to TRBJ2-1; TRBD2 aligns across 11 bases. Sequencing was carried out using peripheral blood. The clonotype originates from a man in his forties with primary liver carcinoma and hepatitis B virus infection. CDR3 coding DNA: TGTGCCTGCAGTTCCCTTTTAGCGGGAGGGTACAATGAGGAGTTCTTC. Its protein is CACSSLLAGGYNEEFF.